The clone carrying this TCR beta chain was detected a few times. As yet, its antigen is unknown. The sample is drawn from a study of early T cells in non-severe SARS-CoV-2 infection. Regarding the study as a whole: Sequences matched to VDJdb favored anti-spike CD8 responses, while private and CD4 specificities were missed.

Unique molecular identifiers were affixed to single, distinct cDNA molecules. A single record per CDR3 protein comes from TCRdb applying MiXCR to the 5' RACE reads. The repertoire has 85,000 to 90,000 distinct CDR3 sequences, around 15% of them found once; the top ten carry around 5.8%. V lost 1 base to trimming and J lost 3 bases, with 8 bases between them. The CDR3 totals 14 residues. Germline V gives CDR1 LGHNA, CDR2 YNFKEQ. This chain links TRBV4-2 with TRBJ2-3; TRBD2 might be the D (6 bases). Specimen: whole blood. The receptor was derived from an adult who was a healthcare worker with PCR-confirmed SARS-CoV-2 infection or an uninfected control (not recorded which). The DNA of the CDR3 is TGTGCCAGCAGCCAAGGACTAGTGACAGATACGCAGTATTTT. It translates to CASSQGLVTDTQYF.